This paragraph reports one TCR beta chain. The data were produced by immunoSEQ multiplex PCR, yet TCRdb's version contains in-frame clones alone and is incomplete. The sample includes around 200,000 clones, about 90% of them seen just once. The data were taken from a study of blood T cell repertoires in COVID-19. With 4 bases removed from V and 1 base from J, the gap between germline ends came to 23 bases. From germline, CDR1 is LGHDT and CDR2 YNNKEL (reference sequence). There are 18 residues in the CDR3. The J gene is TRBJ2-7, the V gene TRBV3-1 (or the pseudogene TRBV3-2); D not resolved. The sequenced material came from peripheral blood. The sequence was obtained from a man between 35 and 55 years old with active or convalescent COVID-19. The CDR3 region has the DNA TGTGCCAGCAGCCCTCATCTATTAGGCCAAGACGGGTCCTACGAGCAGTACTTC. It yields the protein CASSPHLLGQDGSYEQYF.